The 30 T cell receptor beta chains given below trace back to one sample, sequenced in a study of CD8+CD57+ T cells in acquired aplastic anemia. TCR beta VDJ and CDR3 profiles were obtained from a genomic DNA template. From the reads, TCRdb called clonotypes with MiXCR, one entry per CDR3 protein. Among about 210,000 distinct CDR3 sequences listed, 34% were seen once. Sequencing input: sorted CD4+, CD8+, or CD8+CD57+ T cells (not recorded which) from PBMCs. The source is a human donor in good health, serving as a control.

This clonotype was picked up many times. The chain has TRBV7-9 and TRBJ1-1; D call uncertain. The CDR3 has 14 amino acids. CDR1 and CDR2 from the germline V gene are SEHNR and FQNEAQ (reference sequence). V was clipped by 5 bases and J by 3 bases, with 13 bases between them. CDR3 loop: CASSLRGGYTEAFF. In DNA form, the CDR3 reads TGTGCCAGCAGCCTCCGGGGAGGTTACACTGAAGCTTTCTTT. The variable domain in full, completed from reference TRBV7-9 and TRBJ1-1, reads DTGVSQNPRHKITKRGQNVTFRCDPISEHNRLYWYRQTLGQGPEFLTYFQNEAQLEKSRLLSDRFSAERPKGSFSTLEIQRTEQGDSAMYLCASSLRGGYTEAFFGQGTRLTVV.

This chain joins TRBV28 and TRBJ1-5; D uncertain. V was trimmed by 9 bases and J by 4 bases, leaving 13 bases between them. Germline CDR1 and CDR2: MDHEN and SYDVKM. CDR3 length equals 13 residues. The CDR3 DNA reads as TGTGCCAGTCGCCGAGCGGTAAATCAGCCCCAGCATTTT. It specifies CASRRAVNQPQHF.

This clonotype was detected only a few times. The V gene is TRBV4-1, the J gene TRBJ2-5; 7 bases are a match to TRBD1. CDR3 length equals 14 residues. V lost 3 bases and J lost 2; bases outside the gene matches: 3. Germline V gene lookup returns CDR1 MGHRA and CDR2 YSYEKL. The CDR3 sequence is CASSHGDRQETQYF. In nucleotides, the CDR3 is TGCGCCAGCAGCCATGGGGACAGACAAGAGACCCAGTACTTC.

This clonotype has more than one count but fewer than ten. One end of the junction does not line up with germline, which may come from a read error. The chain carries TRBV12-3 or TRBV12-4 and TRBJ1-2, with 10 nucleotides matching TRBD1. This CDR3 is 14 amino acids long. The CDR3: CASRAAGQGTLSGF. The CDR3 DNA sequence: TGTGCCAGCAGGGCCGCGGGACAGGGGACCCTTAGCGGCTTC.

This clonotype was seen repeatedly, ten times or more. J is TRBJ2-7 and V is TRBV6-1; TRBD1 matches 7 bases. Germline loops: CDR1 MNHNS, CDR2 SASEGT. This CDR3 contains 12 residues. V trimming: 9 bases; J trimming: 3 bases; junction bases outside the gene matches: 5. CDR3 sequence (DNA): TGTGCCAGTAAATGGGACAGCTACGAGCAGTACTTC. Its protein is CASKWDSYEQYF.

Points on this clonotype: One end of the junction varies from germline; a read error may be responsible. The DNA for the CDR3 is TGTGCCAGCAGTTCTCAATCACACAGGGACCAGCGTTTT. This translates into CASSSQSHRDQRF. The rearrangement uses TRBV24-1 and TRBJ1-5; D may be TRBD1 (6 bases). Germline V gene lookup returns CDR1 KGHDR and CDR2 SFDVKD. This CDR3 has 13 amino acids.

A few counts support this clonotype. This sequence may be a read error, since a much larger clone differs from it by one base. The chain is built from TRBV10-3 and TRBJ2-1; 15 positions agree with TRBD2. V was clipped by 6 bases and J by 10 bases; unmatched bases: 13. This CDR3 has 17 amino acids. CDR1 ENHRY and CDR2 SYGVKD come from the germline V gene. The CDR3: CAIRGSPGLAGGGEQFF. In nucleotides, the CDR3 is TGTGCCATCAGGGGCAGCCCGGGACTAGCGGGAGGAGGGGAGCAGTTCTTC.

In the case of this clonotype: A much larger clonotype is one base distant, so this may be a read error. J is TRBJ2-5 and V is TRBV5-5; TRBD2 agrees at 15 bases. From germline, CDR1 is SGHKS and CDR2 YYEKEE (reference sequence). CDR3 length equals 17 residues. This chain's CDR3 is CASSKRTSGGAWETQHF. In DNA, the CDR3 is TGTGCCAGCAGTAAAAGGACTAGCGGGGGGGCATGGGAGACCCAGCACTTC.

The chain uses TRBV5-1 and TRBJ2-6, with D unresolved. The CDR3 has 15 amino acids. Germline V gene data show CDR1 as SGHRS and CDR2 as YFSETQ. Trimming took 2 bases from V and 0 from J, leaving 6 bases between them. The CDR3 DNA is TGCGCCAGCAGCTTAGGCAGCTCTGGGGCCAACGTCCTGACTTTC. Its protein is CASSLGSSGANVLTF.

This clonotype was detected ten times or more. The chain employs TRBV20-1 and TRBJ2-3; TRBD2 agrees at 10 bases. CDR3 length: 15 amino acids. From germline, CDR1 is DFQATT and CDR2 SNEGSKA (reference sequence). With 0 bases clipped from V and 5 bases from J, the junction kept 5 bases outside the gene matches. The CDR3 DNA reads as TGCAGTGCTAGAGATTCTAGCGGGAGAGGAGATACGCAGTATTTT. It translates to CSARDSSGRGDTQYF.

The V and J genes are TRBV19 and TRBJ2-5; no firm D call. Germline-derived CDR1 and CDR2 are LNHDA and SQIVND (reference sequence). The CDR3 extends over 12 amino acids. V was pared by 4 bases and J by 5 bases, with 8 bases between. CDR3 amino acids: CASSTIGETQYF. CDR3 DNA: TGTGCCAGTAGTACCATCGGGGAGACCCAGTACTTC. Variable domain in full (rest from reference TRBV19 and TRBJ2-5): DGGITQSPKYLFRKEGQNVTLSCEQNLNHDAMYWYRQDPGQGLRLIYYSQIVNDFQKGDIAEGYSVSREKKESFPLTVTSAQKNPTAFYLCASSTIGETQYFGPGTRLLVL.

This clonotype has only a few counts. A much bigger clone sits one base away, suggesting this may be a read error. The J gene is TRBJ2-2, the V gene TRBV3-1; no clear D gene. CDR1 and CDR2 (germline): LGHDT, YNNKEL (reference sequence). This CDR3 has 11 residues. V was cut by 7 bases and J by 3 bases, with 3 bases left in between. Written as DNA, the CDR3 is TGTGCCAGCATGGACACCGGGGAGCTGTTTTTT. Translating it yields CASMDTGELFF.

This clonotype was observed many times. The V call is TRBV20-1, the J call TRBJ2-1; D is unresolved. This CDR3 has 13 amino acids. The V end lost 4 bases, the J end lost 5 bases, and 12 bases lay between the germline ends. Germline V gene lookup returns CDR1 DFQATT and CDR2 SNEGSKA (reference sequence). In nucleotides, the CDR3 is TGCAGTGCTAACCCCGCGCCAGACAATGAGCAGTTCTTC. Residues: CSANPAPDNEQFF.

This clonotype was seen more than once but under ten times. CDR3 DNA: TGCAGTGCTAGTGCGCCCAGCTCCCCACTAAATGAAAAACTGTTTTTT. Translation: CSASAPSSPLNEKLFF. The chain employs TRBV20-1 and TRBJ1-4, with D hard to call. The germline CDR1 and CDR2 sequences are DFQATT and SNEGSKA (reference sequence). This CDR3 has 16 residues. V lost 3 bases and J lost 5, with 19 bases in between.

This clonotype came up once. The chain employs TRBV2 and TRBJ2-1, with 11 positions matching TRBD1. The V gene's germline CDR1 is SNHLY and CDR2 FYNNEI. After removal of 4 bases from V and 7 bases from J, the junction contained 12 bases not matched to a gene. The CDR3 loop spans 17 amino acids. Here the CDR3 reads CASSALYSRDRGNEQFF. The CDR3 coding sequence is TGTGCCAGCAGTGCCCTCTACAGCCGGGACAGGGGGAATGAGCAGTTCTTC.

The rearrangement joins TRBV2 to TRBJ1-2; unclear D gene. Trimming left V 6 bases short and J 6 bases short, with 11 bases between. Germline loops: CDR1 SNHLY, CDR2 FYNNEI. This CDR3 has 12 amino acids. The CDR3 region has the DNA TGTGCCAGCAGCCGTGGGTGGGATGGCTACACCTTC. It encodes CASSRGWDGYTF.

The rearrangement links TRBV5-1 to TRBJ2-3, with 7 bases aligning to TRBD1. Per the germline V gene, CDR1 is SGHRS and CDR2 is YFSETQ. This CDR3 has 17 residues. The V gene end was trimmed by 4 bases and the J gene end by 2 bases; junction bases not matched to a gene: 13. The CDR3 protein is CASSKEQGRSHTDTQYF. The CDR3 DNA reads as TGCGCCAGCAGCAAAGAACAGGGGCGATCACACACAGATACGCAGTATTTT.

The sample holds a few counts of this clonotype. The chain combines TRBV7-2 with TRBJ2-1, with 7 bases fitting TRBD2. Trimming took 7 bases from V and 8 from J; bases not matched to a gene: 8. This CDR3 has 13 amino acids. Germline V gene data show CDR1 as SGHTA and CDR2 as FQGNSA. Written as DNA, the CDR3 is TGTGCCAGCATCCCGACTAGCAGCCATGAGCAGTTCTTC. Its protein is CASIPTSSHEQFF.

V usage is TRBV5-1 and J usage is TRBJ2-4, with 9 bases that match TRBD2. The CDR3 sequence is 13 residues long. Losses at the gene ends were 4 bases for V and 9 bases for J; bases not matched to a gene: 5. CDR1 and CDR2 (germline): SGHRS, YFSETQ. The CDR3 DNA follows: TGCGCCAGCAGCCCCGCGGGGGGGGGCATTCAGTACTTC. Its translation is CASSPAGGGIQYF.

This clonotype came up a few times. The J gene is TRBJ1-4, the V gene TRBV27, with D uncertain. This CDR3 has 15 amino acids. Trimming removed 1 base at V and 3 bases at J, with 9 bases between. Germline CDR1 and CDR2: MNHEY and SMNVEV (reference sequence). CDR3 coding DNA: TGTGCCAGCAGTTTATTTGGGGAAGCTAATGAAAAACTGTTTTTT. Translating gives CASSLFGEANEKLFF.

The chain uses TRBV25-1 and TRBJ2-3; tentative D call: TRBD2 (5 bases). The CDR3 is made up of 15 amino acids. Trimming left V 1 base short and J 4 bases short, with 12 bases between. In germline, CDR1 is MGHDK, CDR2 SYGVNS. The CDR3 nucleotides are TGTGCCAGCAGTGAATGGAGGATTTGGTCAGATACGCAGTATTTT. It translates to CASSEWRIWSDTQYF.

This clonotype was picked up many times. This sequence joins TRBV11-1 and TRBJ1-3; 7 bases are shared with TRBD1. The CDR3 length is 18 residues. Germline CDR1 is SGHAT and CDR2 is FQDESV (reference sequence). The ends lost 5 bases at V and 0 bases at J; junction bases unmatched: 13. CDR3 in amino acids: CASSPRYRGRFSGNTIYF. The DNA of the CDR3 is TGTGCCAGCAGCCCGAGATACAGGGGCCGCTTCTCTGGAAACACCATATATTTT.

This clonotype was observed once. V is TRBV20-1 and J is TRBJ2-7; 12 bases fit TRBD2. Looked up from germline, CDR1 is DFQATT and CDR2 is SNEGSKA (reference sequence). This CDR3 contains 13 residues. The CDR3 sequence: CSCGLAGSYEQYF. The DNA for the CDR3 is TGCAGCTGCGGACTAGCGGGGTCCTACGAGCAGTACTTC.

In its sample, this clonotype was seen many times. The CDR3 nucleotides are TGTGCCAGCAGCCAGCTCGGATGGTACCAAGAGACCCAGTACTTC. This encodes CASSQLGWYQETQYF. The chain carries TRBV14 and TRBJ2-5; D is ambiguous. The V gene lost 3 bases and the J gene lost 0 bases, with 11 bases spanning the gap. This CDR3 contains 15 residues. The germline gives CDR1 SGHDN, CDR2 FVKESK.

The table lists this clonotype with a few counts. CDR3 nucleotide sequence: TGTGCCAGCAGCTTAGGGGCCGGCATTCCTAGCACAGATACGCAGTATTTT. This sequence encodes CASSLGAGIPSTDTQYF. J is TRBJ2-3 and V is TRBV13, with D unresolved. The CDR3 has 17 amino acids. V gave up 0 bases and J gave up 0 bases, with 13 bases separating them. Germline CDR1 is PRHDT and CDR2 is FYEKMQ (reference sequence).

To note about this clonotype: A clone one base away is much larger, so this may be a read error. The genes are TRBV16 and TRBJ1-2; the match to TRBD1 covers 7 bases. The germline CDR1 and CDR2 sequences are KGHSY and FQNENV. The junction had 3 bases not matched to a gene; V was cut back by 2 bases and J by 3 bases. The CDR3 consists of 14 residues. CDR3 DNA sequence: TGTGCCAGCAGCCAAAGGGACAGCTACTATGGCTACACCTTC. Translating gives CASSQRDSYYGYTF.

This clonotype was detected only a few times. The J gene is TRBJ2-1, the V gene TRBV3-1, with TRBD2 as a possible D gene (5 bases). V lost 6 bases and J 6 bases, leaving 15 bases between the germline ends. Per the germline V gene, CDR1 is LGHDT and CDR2 is YNNKEL (reference sequence). This CDR3 comprises 14 residues. The CDR3 protein is CASSHEGWGNEQFF. DNA of the CDR3: TGTGCCAGCAGTCACGAGGGCTGGGGCAATGAGCAGTTCTTC.

The chain carries TRBV5-1 and TRBJ2-2, with 8 bases aligning to TRBD2. CDR3 length equals 16 residues. Germline trimming cut 1 base from V and 3 bases from J; bases unmatched to any gene: 5. CDR1 SGHRS and CDR2 YFSETQ come from the germline V gene. CDR3 sequence: CASSLQAGGDTGELFF. The DNA of the CDR3 is TGCGCCAGCAGCTTGCAGGCGGGAGGAGACACCGGGGAGCTGTTTTTT.

In its sample, this clonotype was seen many times. CDR3 sequence reads: CSVGSGAGELFF. For the CDR3, the DNA is TGCAGCGTTGGTTCCGGGGCCGGGGAGCTGTTTTTT. The chain has TRBV29-1 and TRBJ2-2, with a possible D match to TRBD2 (5 bases). The CDR3 has 12 amino acids. Germline lookup yields CDR1 SQVTM and CDR2 ANQGSEA. V was clipped by 4 bases and J by 6 bases, with 9 bases between them.

This clonotype was counted many times. The chain joins TRBV29-1 to TRBJ2-1; no definite D call. V was pared by 4 bases and J by 0 bases, with 4 bases between. Germline V CDR1 and CDR2: SQVTM, ANQGSEA. The CDR3 is 12 residues long. The CDR3 region is CSVGGSYNEQFF. In DNA form, the CDR3 reads TGCAGCGTTGGAGGCTCCTACAATGAGCAGTTCTTC.